One sample yielded the 18 T cell receptor beta chains listed below, sequenced in a study of cytomegalovirus exposure and HLA in healthy donors. The primer mix had 60 Vbeta and 13 Jbeta primers. The table came from immunoSEQ multiplex PCR; TCRdb's copy has only in-frame clones and leaves some out. The table shows roughly 200,000 clones, with just under 80% occurring only once. The sample consisted of PBMCs. The source is a female donor in good health and CMV-seronegative.

The count of this clone is one. The chain uses TRBV21-1 and TRBJ1-1. TRBV21-1 is deemed a pseudogene. The CDR3 spans 15 residues. This CDR3 is CASSKDRGTHTEAFF. CDR3 DNA sequence: TGTGCCAGCAGCAAAGATCGGGGAACCCACACTGAAGCTTTCTTT.

This clone was seen only once. DNA of the CDR3: TGTGCCAGCAGCCAACAGCGGGGGCACTCCTACGAGCAGTACTTC. As protein: CASSQQRGHSYEQYF. V gene TRBV14 combines with J gene TRBJ2-7, with TRBD2 identical over 8 bases. There are 15 residues in the CDR3. Germline lookup yields CDR1 SGHDN and CDR2 FVKESK. V shed 2 bases and J 0 bases; nucleotides not matched to a gene: 3.

This chain connects TRBV2 to TRBJ1-2; weak D call: TRBD1 (5 bases). This CDR3 region has 14 residues. Trimming removed 5 bases at V and 8 bases at J, with 18 bases between. Germline CDR1 is SNHLY and CDR2 is FYNNEI. This chain's CDR3 is CASSSRRGSSGYTF. The CDR3 DNA is TGTGCCAGCAGTTCAAGACGGGGGTCAAGCGGCTACACCTTC.

The chain links TRBV11-3 to TRBJ1-1; TRBD1 might be the D (6 bases). Deletions cut 0 bases from V and 1 base from J, with 6 bases between. CDR3 length equals 14 residues. Germline loops: CDR1 SGHNT, CDR2 YENEEA. The chain's CDR3 is CASSLEDRNTEAFF. The CDR3 DNA sequence: TGTGCCAGCAGCTTAGAGGACAGGAACACTGAAGCTTTCTTT.

In its sample, this clone was seen once. The rearrangement links TRBV7-9 to TRBJ2-1; 10 bases match TRBD1. The J segment lost 10 bases and the V segment lost 8 bases, leaving 14 bases of the junction unmatched. The CDR3 sequence is 15 residues long. Per germline, CDR1 SEHNR and CDR2 FQNEAQ (reference sequence). This chain's CDR3 is CASAQGTGVQEEQFF. In DNA, the CDR3 is TGTGCCAGCGCCCAGGGGACAGGGGTCCAAGAGGAGCAGTTCTTC. The whole variable domain, remainder taken from reference TRBV7-9 and TRBJ2-1, is DTGVSQNPRHKITKRGQNVTFRCDPISEHNRLYWYRQTLGQGPEFLTYFQNEAQLEKSRLLSDRFSAERPKGSFSTLEIQRTEQGDSAMYLCASAQGTGVQEEQFFGPGTRLTVL.

The V gene is TRBV5-8, the J gene TRBJ1-2; TRBD1 aligns across 10 bases. CDR1 SGHTS and CDR2 YDEGEE come from the germline V gene. V lost 2 bases, J lost 4 bases, and 8 bases stayed unmatched. The CDR3 length is 16 residues. CDR3 amino acids: CASSFPDRGSIYGYTF. The CDR3 region has the DNA TGTGCCAGCAGCTTCCCGGACAGGGGGTCTATCTATGGCTACACCTTC.

This chain uses TRBV6-1 with TRBJ2-5; D possibly corresponds to TRBD2 (6 bases). This CDR3 is built from 16 residues. V lost 4 bases and J lost 1, with 16 bases in between. Germline assignment: CDR1 MNHNS and CDR2 SASEGT. CDR3 coding DNA: TGTGCCAGCAGTGCCCTTGCGGGGAGCGTCCAAGAGACCCAGTACTTC. This translates into CASSALAGSVQETQYF.

V is TRBV7-3 and J is TRBJ2-7; TRBD1 aligns across 7 bases. The CDR3 is made up of 13 amino acids. The V gene end was trimmed by 2 bases and the J gene end by 5 bases; junction bases not matched to a gene: 3. Germline-derived CDR1 and CDR2 are SGHTA and FQGTGA. Here the CDR3 reads CASSLDRENEQYF. The DNA of the CDR3 is TGTGCCAGCAGCTTAGACAGGGAGAACGAGCAGTACTTC.

The CDR3 bases are TGTGCCAGCAGGCAGGGTGGCTATGGCTACACCTTC. Translation gives CASRQGGYGYTF. This chain joins TRBV27 and TRBJ1-2, with TRBD1 as a possible D gene (5 bases). V was clipped by 6 bases and J by 4 bases, with 9 bases between them. The CDR3 consists of 12 residues. Germline V lookup: CDR1 MNHEY, CDR2 SMNVEV (reference sequence).

The chain couples TRBV5-1 to TRBJ2-2; 8 bases match TRBD2. J was trimmed by 3 bases and V by 4 bases; bases with no gene match: 8. Germline V gene data show CDR1 as SGHRS and CDR2 as YFSETQ. CDR3 length: 16 amino acids. This CDR3 reads CASSGNPGGDTGELFF. CDR3 in DNA: TGCGCCAGCAGCGGAAACCCCGGGGGGGACACCGGGGAGCTGTTTTTT.

The genes are TRBV5-1 and TRBJ2-7; possible D gene TRBD1, 7 bases. Trimming stripped 0 bases from V and 6 bases from J, with 10 bases between. The germline gives CDR1 SGHRS, CDR2 YFSETQ. This CDR3 contains 13 residues. In DNA form, the CDR3 reads TGCGCCAGCAGCTTGGGGCAGGGGGGCGAGCAGTACTTC. It yields the protein CASSLGQGGEQYF.

The V gene is TRBV9, the J gene TRBJ1-3; no reliable D call. The germline gives CDR1 SGDLS, CDR2 YYNGEE. The CDR3 extends over 15 amino acids. The V and J ends lost 0 bases and 3 bases respectively, with 10 bases between them. CDR3 region: CASSVAGGVGNTIYF. Written as DNA, the CDR3 is TGTGCCAGCAGCGTAGCTGGCGGGGTTGGAAACACCATATATTTT.

In its sample, this clone was seen once. V usage is TRBV7-3 and J usage is TRBJ2-3; the D gene is possibly TRBD2 (5 bases). The germline V gene encodes CDR1 SGHTA and CDR2 FQGTGA. The CDR3 extends over 11 amino acids. The V end was cut by 8 bases, the J end by 5 bases, with 8 bases between. This CDR3 reads CASQEGDTQYF. The CDR3 DNA reads as TGTGCCAGCCAAGAGGGAGATACGCAGTATTTT.

V usage is TRBV5-1 and J usage is TRBJ1-6; a weak D match, TRBD1 (6 bases). Germline lookup yields CDR1 SGHRS and CDR2 YFSETQ. The CDR3 totals 14 residues. V shed 4 bases and J shed 6 bases, with 11 bases lying between them. The CDR3 bases are TGCGCCAGCAGCCTTAAGGGGGTTAATTCACCCCTCCACTTT. This sequence encodes CASSLKGVNSPLHF.

This sequence joins TRBV11-2 and TRBJ2-2; 15 bases match TRBD2. Trimming at V came to 3 bases and at J to 14 bases, leaving 1 base not matched to a gene. The CDR3 runs 13 residues. Germline CDR1 SGHAT, CDR2 FQNNGV. CDR3 amino acids: CASSLGLAGGLFF. CDR3 nucleotides: TGTGCCAGCAGCTTGGGACTAGCGGGAGGTCTGTTTTTT.

The chain employs TRBV19 and TRBJ2-3; 9 bases are shared with TRBD1. This CDR3 is built from 14 residues. In germline, CDR1 is LNHDA, CDR2 SQIVND (reference sequence). J gave up 4 bases and V 4 bases, and 3 bases lay outside the gene matches. CDR3 coding DNA: TGTGCCAGTAGTAGGACAGGGGCCGCAGATACGCAGTATTTT. It codes for CASSRTGAADTQYF.

Comments on this clone: One end of the junction does not line up with germline, which may come from a read error. This chain joins TRBV5-4 and TRBJ2-7, with 11 bases aligning to TRBD2. This CDR3 comprises 17 residues. Germline V lookup: CDR1 SGHNT, CDR2 YYREEE (reference sequence). CDR3 coding DNA: TGTGCCGGCAGCATACCTACTAGCGGGAGTCGGGGGCACGAGCAGTACTTC. It translates to CAGSIPTSGSRGHEQYF.

This clone occurred a few times. The chain links TRBV15 to TRBJ2-7; 9 bases align to TRBD2. CDR3 length equals 15 residues. Germline V gene sequence: CDR1 LNHNV, CDR2 YYDKDF (reference sequence). V lost 1 base, J lost 2 bases, and 3 bases stayed unmatched. In DNA, the CDR3 is TGTGCCACCAGCAGAGGACTAGCGGAAACCTACGAGCAGTACTTC. Its protein product is CATSRGLAETYEQYF. The full variable domain, its missing parts supplied by reference TRBV15 and TRBJ2-7, is DAMVIQNPRYQVTQFGKPVTLSCSQTLNHNVMYWYQQKSSQAPKLLFHYYDKDFNNEADTPDNFQSRRPNTSFCFLDIRSPGLGDTAMYLCATSRGLAETYEQYFGPGTRLTVT.